This T cell receptor beta chain appears in the sequencing data of a study of long-term antiretroviral therapy in people with HIV. The study, taken as a whole, reports: It was not possible to obtain data on ART adherence, viral resistance or therapy changes.

It was version v3.0 of the immunoSEQ assay that was run at survey level. It was roughly 40,000-55,000 T-cell genomes per sample that sequencing targeted. Clones were sequenced by immunoSEQ multiplex PCR, and TCRdb holds only the in-frame ones, with some missing. The data show around 10,000 clones, with 80% to 85% seen just once and about a tenth held by the top ten. Turning to this clone: Antigen unknown.

Trimming pared 2 bases from V and 1 base from J, leaving 5 bases between. Per germline, CDR1 SEHNR and CDR2 FQNEAQ (reference sequence). The CDR3 extends over 13 amino acids. Sequencing used unsorted PBMCs, obtained 0.3 years before starting antiretroviral therapy. The J gene is TRBJ2-5, the V gene TRBV7-9; D remains ambiguous. The clonotype was recovered from a man under 40 with HIV. The CDR3 nucleotides are TGTGCCAGCAGCTTATCTAGCCAAGAGACCCAGTACTTC. As protein: CASSLSSQETQYF.